The 28 T cell receptor beta chains below come from one sample, sequenced in a study of cytomegalovirus exposure and HLA in healthy donors. The primer mix had 60 Vbeta and 13 Jbeta primers. The protocol was immunoSEQ multiplex PCR, while the TCRdb copy is restricted to in-frame clones and leaves out a portion. This table holds roughly 180,000 clones, about 77% found once. Sample: PBMCs. All receptors come from a female donor in good health and CMV-seronegative.

CDR3 protein: CASSSGLYNEQFF. The CDR3 bases are TGTGCCAGCAGCTCGGGACTCTACAATGAGCAGTTCTTC. This rearrangement joins TRBV9 to TRBJ2-1, with a possible D match to TRBD2 (6 bases). This CDR3 is built from 13 residues. CDR1 is SGDLS and CDR2 is YYNGEE in the germline V gene. V gave up 4 bases and J gave up 3 bases, with 8 bases separating them.

The chain joins TRBV6-6 to TRBJ2-6; D remains ambiguous. V lost 2 bases and J lost 2, with 10 bases in between. CDR3 length: 16 residues. Germline V gene lookup returns CDR1 MNHNY and CDR2 SVGAGI (reference sequence). The CDR3 DNA reads TGTGCCAGCAGTTACGTTTCAGGAACTGGGGCCAACGTCCTGACTTTC. It is translated as CASSYVSGTGANVLTF.

The V and J genes are TRBV7-9 and TRBJ2-1; 7 bases agree with TRBD1. Per the germline V gene, CDR1 is SEHNR and CDR2 is FQNEAQ (reference sequence). The CDR3 consists of 16 residues. The ends lost 5 bases at V and 0 bases at J; junction bases unmatched: 7. As DNA, the CDR3 is TGTGCCAGCAGCCCGCGGACAGGCCTCTCCTACAATGAGCAGTTCTTC. It encodes CASSPRTGLSYNEQFF.

The V gene is TRBV6-1, the J gene TRBJ1-2; perhaps TRBD1 as D (6 bases). CDR1 is MNHNS and CDR2 is SASEGT in the germline V gene. The length of the CDR3 is 14 residues. Trimming took 2 bases from V and 2 from J, leaving 9 bases between them. CDR3 in amino acids: CASSELQGNYGYTF. CDR3 DNA sequence: TGTGCCAGCAGTGAACTTCAGGGGAACTATGGCTACACCTTC.

The V and J genes are TRBV19 and TRBJ2-7; 7 nucleotides match TRBD1. The CDR3 has 14 residues. Germline CDR1 reads LNHDA; CDR2 reads SQIVND (reference sequence). J was trimmed by 0 bases and V by 5 bases; bases with no gene match: 4. The CDR3 coding sequence is TGTGCCAGTAGTGGGGACAGTTACTCCTACGAGCAGTACTTC. This sequence encodes CASSGDSYSYEQYF.

This clone was picked up a small number of times. A junction boundary mismatches the germline segment, possibly from a read error. The rearrangement links TRBV7-6 to TRBJ2-5; D is possibly TRBD2 (6 bases). The germline gives CDR1 SGHVS, CDR2 FNYEAQ. The CDR3 spans 16 residues. CDR3 coding DNA: TGTTCCAGCAGCCTTACCCCCGCGGGGTACCAAGAGGCCCAGTACTTC. Residues: CSSSLTPAGYQEAQYF.

This sequence joins TRBV4-1 and TRBJ2-5, with 12 bases identical to TRBD2. With V trimmed by 4 bases and J by 5 bases, 5 bases remained unmatched. The CDR3 spans 15 residues. Germline V gene sequence: CDR1 MGHRA, CDR2 YSYEKL. The CDR3 sequence: CASSRGTSGYETQYF. The CDR3 DNA sequence: TGCGCCAGCAGCCGCGGGACTAGCGGGTACGAGACCCAGTACTTC.

The chain carries TRBV7-9 and TRBJ1-3; D is unresolved. Trimming removed 5 bases at V and 0 bases at J, with 11 bases between. This CDR3 has 15 residues. CDR1 is SEHNR, CDR2 FQNEAQ, per germline (reference sequence). DNA for the CDR3: TGTGCCAGCAGCCCTTTTCCGGTCTCTGGAAACACCATATATTTT. Translation gives CASSPFPVSGNTIYF. Based on the CDR3 plus reference TRBV7-9 and TRBJ1-3, the full variable domain is DTGVSQNPRHKITKRGQNVTFRCDPISEHNRLYWYRQTLGQGPEFLTYFQNEAQLEKSRLLSDRFSAERPKGSFSTLEIQRTEQGDSAMYLCASSPFPVSGNTIYFGEGSWLTVV.

The chain joins TRBV27 to TRBJ2-7; TRBD1 aligns across 9 bases. The CDR3 extends over 15 amino acids. CDR1 MNHEY and CDR2 SMNVEV come from the germline V gene (reference sequence). J lost 4 bases, V lost 4 bases, and 8 bases had no gene match. The CDR3 protein is CASSYPSDRGYEQYF. As DNA, the CDR3 is TGTGCCAGCAGTTACCCATCGGACAGGGGTTACGAGCAGTACTTC.

There are a few counts of this clone. The rearrangement joins TRBV6-1 to TRBJ1-2, with D uncertain. Trimming took 2 bases from V and 1 from J, leaving 14 bases between them. The CDR3 sequence is 16 residues long. Germline CDR1 is MNHNS and CDR2 is SASEGT. For the CDR3, the DNA is TGTGCCAGCAGTGAATGGCAGTCTCGGGGTAACTATGGCTACACCTTC. It is translated as CASSEWQSRGNYGYTF.

The table lists this clone with a count of one. The CDR3 coding sequence is TGTGCCAGCAGCTCGGGGAACTATAATTCACCCCTCCACTTT. Translating gives CASSSGNYNSPLHF. The genes are TRBV5-6 and TRBJ1-6; D is ambiguous. V was trimmed by 3 bases and J by 3 bases, leaving 7 bases between them. The CDR3 covers 14 residues. The germline CDR1 and CDR2 sequences are SGHDT and YYEEEE.

This chain joins TRBV7-2 and TRBJ1-2, with TRBD1 matching over 7 bases. The germline CDR1 and CDR2 sequences are SGHTA and FQGNSA. V lost 5 bases, J lost 1 base, and 7 bases stayed unmatched. This CDR3 has 15 residues. This CDR3 reads CASSGWGQINYGYTF. The CDR3 nucleotides are TGTGCCAGCAGCGGCTGGGGACAGATTAACTATGGCTACACCTTC.

The chain has TRBV7-3 and TRBJ2-5, with a tentative D call TRBD1 (5 bases). Germline V gene lookup returns CDR1 SGHTA and CDR2 FQGTGA. The ends were cut back, 1 base at V and 7 bases at J, with 19 bases in the middle. This CDR3 comprises 16 residues. The CDR3 DNA is TGTGCCAGCAGCTTAAAAGAACTCACAGGTAGGGGGACCCAGTACTTC. Translation gives CASSLKELTGRGTQYF.

The genes are TRBV2 and TRBJ1-5; D is possibly TRBD1 (6 bases). V shed 8 bases and J shed 5 bases, with 19 bases lying between them. This CDR3 comprises 15 residues. Germline CDR1 and CDR2: SNHLY and FYNNEI. CDR3 region: CASRSSGTSHQPQHF. The CDR3 DNA reads as TGTGCCAGCCGCTCCTCCGGGACATCCCATCAGCCCCAGCATTTT.

The chain combines TRBV19 with TRBJ2-6; 10 bases are a match to TRBD1. Germline V gives CDR1 LNHDA, CDR2 SQIVND (reference sequence). The V gene end was trimmed by 4 bases and the J gene end by 2 bases; junction bases not matched to a gene: 5. CDR3 length: 17 amino acids. The CDR3 reads CASSTDRGLAGANVLTF. CDR3 nucleotide sequence: TGTGCCAGTAGTACGGACAGGGGGTTGGCTGGGGCCAACGTCCTGACTTTC.

V and J are TRBV10-3 and TRBJ2-3; D perhaps matches TRBD1 (6 bases). V was clipped by 4 bases and J by 2 bases, with 13 bases between them. The germline V gene has CDR1 ENHRY and CDR2 SYGVKD. CDR3 size: 15 residues. CDR3 amino acids: CAISVQGQNTDTQYF. CDR3 bases: TGTGCCATCAGTGTCCAGGGGCAGAACACAGATACGCAGTATTTT.

The rearrangement joins TRBV7-6 to TRBJ2-7; 8 nucleotides line up with TRBD2. The V gene end was trimmed by 2 bases and the J gene end by 4 bases; junction bases not matched to a gene: 10. Germline-derived CDR1 and CDR2 are SGHVS and FNYEAQ. CDR3 length: 16 residues. In nucleotides, the CDR3 is TGTGCCAGCAGCTTAAGGGATTCTAGCGGGCCGTACGAGCAGTACTTC. Translated: CASSLRDSSGPYEQYF.

A single count supports this clone. This rearrangement joins TRBV6-6 to TRBJ1-5; possibly TRBD1 for D (5 bases). Trimming pared 2 bases from V and 6 bases from J, leaving 8 bases between. The CDR3 runs 13 residues. The germline V gene has CDR1 MNHNY and CDR2 SVGAGI (reference sequence). The CDR3 sequence is CASSYQGGQPQHF. The CDR3, as DNA: TGTGCCAGCAGTTACCAGGGAGGTCAGCCCCAGCATTTT.

This chain joins TRBV27 and TRBJ1-1; D unclear. V dropped 0 bases and J dropped 6 bases, with 11 bases sitting between them. This CDR3 comprises 14 residues. Germline loops: CDR1 MNHEY, CDR2 SMNVEV (reference sequence). CDR3 coding DNA: TGTGCCAGCAGTTTATCCGACACTGGTGCTGAAGCTTTCTTT. It specifies CASSLSDTGAEAFF.

The rearrangement uses TRBV27 and TRBJ2-7; possible D gene TRBD1, 7 bases. CDR3 length equals 15 residues. The V end lost 6 bases, the J end lost 1 base, and 16 bases lay between the germline ends. Germline CDR1 MNHEY, CDR2 SMNVEV (reference sequence). The CDR3 nucleotides read TGTGCCAGCAGCCCACGACAGGGAGGATCCTACGAGCAGTACTTC. It is translated as CASSPRQGGSYEQYF.

V is TRBV27 and J is TRBJ1-2, with a weak D call TRBD1 (5 bases). With 0 bases removed from V and 8 bases from J, the gap between germline ends came to 13 bases. Germline values: CDR1 MNHEY, CDR2 SMNVEV (reference sequence). The CDR3 length is 14 residues. CDR3 nucleotide sequence: TGTGCCAGCAGTTTATCCGGGGGAGGGTGGGGCTACACCTTC. Its protein product is CASSLSGGGWGYTF.

The gene calls are TRBV5-1 and TRBJ1-4, with TRBD1 matching over 10 bases. Germline V CDR1 and CDR2: SGHRS, YFSETQ. There are 17 residues in the CDR3. V was clipped by 2 bases and J by 7 bases; unmatched bases: 11. The CDR3 reads CASSLPRDRGFGEKLFF. The CDR3 DNA reads TGCGCCAGCAGCTTACCCAGGGACAGGGGCTTCGGTGAAAAACTGTTTTTT.

This clone was detected a few times. This sequence joins TRBV5-5 and TRBJ1-5; the match to TRBD1 covers 7 bases. The CDR3 covers 14 residues. V trimming: 2 bases; J trimming: 6 bases; junction bases outside the gene matches: 5. Germline CDR1 reads SGHKS; CDR2 reads YYEKEE (reference sequence). The CDR3 nucleotides read TGTGCCAGCAGCTTTACCACAGGGGTTCAGCCCCAGCATTTT. Its protein product is CASSFTTGVQPQHF.

The chain links TRBV19 to TRBJ2-2; D may be TRBD2 (7 bases). The CDR3 runs to 17 residues. Deletions cut 6 bases from V and 3 bases from J, with 20 bases between. Per germline, CDR1 LNHDA and CDR2 SQIVND (reference sequence). The CDR3 coding sequence is TGTGCCAGTAGAACCCCTGGGGGGCTAGCGGACACCGGGGAGCTGTTTTTT. Amino acid sequence: CASRTPGGLADTGELFF.

The genes are TRBV5-4 and TRBJ2-1, with 14 bases lining up with TRBD2. There are 19 residues in the CDR3. V gave up 5 bases and J gave up 0 bases; unmatched junction bases: 10. Germline CDR1 is SGHNT and CDR2 is YYREEE (reference sequence). CDR3 sequence: CASRRGLAGGVGSYNEQFF. As DNA, the CDR3 is TGTGCCAGCAGACGCGGACTAGCGGGGGGCGTCGGCTCCTACAATGAGCAGTTCTTC.

The V call is TRBV7-2, the J call TRBJ2-1; TRBD2 matches 11 bases. CDR3 length equals 16 residues. Germline V gene data show CDR1 as SGHTA and CDR2 as FQGNSA. The V gene end was trimmed by 6 bases and the J gene end by 4 bases; junction bases not matched to a gene: 8. The CDR3, as DNA: TGTGCCAGCAGAACTAGCGGGGGAGGATTTTACAATGAGCAGTTCTTC. Protein product: CASRTSGGGFYNEQFF.

The chain has TRBV19 and TRBJ1-2; 7 nucleotides line up with TRBD1. V was pared by 0 bases and J by 2 bases, with 12 bases of the junction left unmatched. This CDR3 comprises 18 residues. Germline CDR1 LNHDA, CDR2 SQIVND (reference sequence). The CDR3 spells CASSIDRDSSLPNYGYTF. CDR3 in DNA: TGTGCCAGTAGTATAGATCGGGACAGCTCTTTGCCCAACTATGGCTACACCTTC.

The V and J genes are TRBV9 and TRBJ1-5; 8 bases match TRBD1. J was trimmed by 3 bases and V by 2 bases; bases with no gene match: 4. There are 15 residues in the CDR3. The germline gives CDR1 SGDLS, CDR2 YYNGEE. This CDR3 is CASSVGQAYNQPQHF. CDR3 in DNA: TGTGCCAGCAGCGTGGGACAGGCGTACAATCAGCCCCAGCATTTT.